This T cell receptor (beta chain) was obtained from a study of blood T cell repertoires in COVID-19 (dated by TCRdb to 2020 to 2021). Regarding the research as a whole: The collaborator samples originated in the United States, Italy and Spain and spanned the acute and convalescent phases of COVID-19. The material from the prospective study consisted of cDNA or gDNA derived from T cells, B-cell-depleted T cells, or PBMCs. Deeply sampled blood TCRbeta repertoires from subjects exposed to, actively infected with, or recovered from COVID-19 were included in the dataset. The repertoires were made available in a free public database intended to serve as a resource for research on the immune response to SARS-CoV-2. Samples were obtained from the ongoing ImmuneRACE study (first 160 participants) and from over 1,000 subjects provided by 6 global collaborators. The sample metadata nearly always contained a de-identified subject ID, COVID-19 status, age in years and sex. HLA class I and class II types, where available, came from metadata supplied by the sample provider rather than from assay-based typing. General findings and caveats noted by the study authors: How much clinical and demographic metadata was included differed by source and by participant, and the metadata was provided uncurated.

With regard to this clone: The antigen this receptor binds is unknown. No much larger clone exists at a distance of one base, and base qualities are not known.

TCRbeta CDR3 regions were amplified from genomic DNA using the immunoSEQ Assay, a bias-controlled multiplex PCR. For the original study's pipeline: The number of nucleated cells in each sample was estimated from the amplification of reference gene primers within the assay. Sequence reads were collapsed and filtered to measure the absolute abundance of every unique TCRbeta CDR3 rearrangement. For each sample, productive Simpson clonality was calculated as the square root of Simpson's diversity index over productive rearrangements. As stored in TCRdb, this immuneACCESS dataset retains in-frame rearrangements with V and J assigned. A fraction of the clones does not appear; measured against another copy, unresolved V genes explain less than half of the discrepancy, and the remainder lacks a known reason. Clone size and the V and J calls come from that table; the DNA yielded D and trimming. The sample table contains about 86,000 clones; only one count was recorded for 79% of them. The ten biggest clones cover around 10% of the sample.

Collaborating institutions collected whole blood in K2EDTA tubes following their own protocols. For TCRbeta analysis, collaborators shipped samples in one of three forms: frozen whole blood, isolated PBMCs, or DNA extracted from either of those sample types. Germline trimming: 7 bases from V, 7 bases from J; junction bases outside gene matches: 10. As encoded in the germline V gene (reference sequence), CDR1 is LNHDA while CDR2 is SQIVND. Taken from cysteine to phenylalanine, the CDR3 has 15 residues. Only the CDR3 DNA is retained, 45 bases long and in frame from the first base. Sequencing was carried out using peripheral blood. Rearrangement joined TRBV19 to TRBJ1-5; TRBD1 matches 10 bases in the middle. The sequence was obtained from a man between 65 and 85 years old with acute or convalescent COVID-19. The CDR3 loop reads CASTPGQGMGQPQHF. The DNA reads as follows: TGTGCCAGTACCCCGGGACAGGGGATGGGCCAGCCCCAGCATTTT.